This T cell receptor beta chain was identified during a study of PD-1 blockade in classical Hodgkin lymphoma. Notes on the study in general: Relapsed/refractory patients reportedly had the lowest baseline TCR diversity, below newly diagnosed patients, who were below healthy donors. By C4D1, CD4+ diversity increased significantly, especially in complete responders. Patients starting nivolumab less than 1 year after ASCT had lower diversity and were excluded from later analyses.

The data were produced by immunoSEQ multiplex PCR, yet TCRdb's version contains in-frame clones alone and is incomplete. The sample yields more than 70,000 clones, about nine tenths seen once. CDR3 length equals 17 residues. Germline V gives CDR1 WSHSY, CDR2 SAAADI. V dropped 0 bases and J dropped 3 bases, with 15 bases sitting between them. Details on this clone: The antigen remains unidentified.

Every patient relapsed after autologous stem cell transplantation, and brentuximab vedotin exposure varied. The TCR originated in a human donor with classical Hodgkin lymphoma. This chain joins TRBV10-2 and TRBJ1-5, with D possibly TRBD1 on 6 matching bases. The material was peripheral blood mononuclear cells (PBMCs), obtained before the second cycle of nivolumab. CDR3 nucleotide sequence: TGCGCCAGCAGTGAGTCGAAGGGGGGAGGTGTCAATCAGCCCCAGCATTTT. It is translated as CASSESKGGGVNQPQHF.